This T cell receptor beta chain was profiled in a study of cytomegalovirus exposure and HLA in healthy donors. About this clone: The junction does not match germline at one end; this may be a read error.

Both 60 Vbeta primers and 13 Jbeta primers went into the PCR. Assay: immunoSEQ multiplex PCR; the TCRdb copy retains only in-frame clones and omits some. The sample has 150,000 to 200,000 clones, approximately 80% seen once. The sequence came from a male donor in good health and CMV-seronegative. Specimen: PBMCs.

CDR3 region: CASSQASGQGVYGYPF. DNA of the CDR3: TGTGCCAGCAGCCAAGCTTCGGGACAGGGTGTCTATGGCTACCCCTTC. The rearrangement joins TRBV4-2 to TRBJ1-2, with 9 positions matching TRBD1. From germline, CDR1 is LGHNA and CDR2 YNFKEQ. This CDR3 has 16 amino acids.